This TCR beta chain was identified in a study of T cell changes during pregnancy in multiple sclerosis. The V end was cut by 5 bases, the J end by 2 bases, with 9 bases between. Germline V lookup: CDR1 SGHDN, CDR2 FVKESK. There are 13 residues in the CDR3. Data came from immunoSEQ multiplex PCR; TCRdb stores just in-frame clones and leaves some out. The sample holds 30,000 to 45,000 clones; 91% are singletons and the top ten take 0.47%. The clonotype was recovered from a female donor in good health, enrolled as a control in a pregnancy study. The chain carries TRBV14 and TRBJ1-2, with D uncertain. The sample in question was CD4+ T cells from peripheral blood mononuclear cells, obtained in the second trimester of pregnancy. CDR3 bases: TGTGCCAGCAGCACGACTGTGAACTATGGCTACACCTTC. Translated: CASSTTVNYGYTF.